This record covers a single T cell receptor beta chain. These data are taken from a study of blood T cell repertoires in COVID-19. Study information: Collection of acute and convalescent COVID-19 samples took place in the United States, Italy and Spain. From T cells, B-cell-depleted T cells, or PBMCs came the material, which was cDNA or gDNA.

Original processing notes: Amplification from reference gene primers served as the basis for estimated nucleated cell counts. Assay: immunoSEQ multiplex PCR; the TCRdb copy retains only in-frame clones and omits some. The V and J calls and clone size were taken over from that table, and D and trimming were inferred from the DNA. The table records some 300,000 clones, about 85% of them present only once. The ends lost 0 bases at V and 6 bases at J; junction bases unmatched: 10. The CDR3 runs to 16 residues. The germline gives CDR1 SGHRS, CDR2 YFSETQ. The J gene is TRBJ2-7, the V gene TRBV5-1; 9 nucleotides agree with TRBD2. The receptor was isolated from a woman aged 50 to 65 with active or convalescent COVID-19. Sequencing input: peripheral blood. The CDR3 spells CASSLVTSGVTREQYF. As DNA, the CDR3 is TGCGCCAGCAGCTTGGTGACTAGCGGCGTTACTCGCGAGCAGTACTTC.